These 2 T cell receptor beta chains came from one sample sequenced in a study of T cell changes during pregnancy in multiple sclerosis. The table came from immunoSEQ multiplex PCR; TCRdb's copy has only in-frame clones and leaves some out. The sample contains fewer than 85,000 clones, around 96% of which appear only once. The sequences come from peripheral blood, collected in the second trimester of pregnancy. These TCRs come from a female donor with multiple sclerosis, enrolled in a pregnancy study.

The V call is TRBV19, the J call TRBJ1-5, with D tentatively TRBD1 (6 bases). The CDR3 is 15 amino acids. Germline V gene sequence: CDR1 LNHDA, CDR2 SQIVND (reference sequence). The germline V and J ends were trimmed by 1 base and 6 bases, with 13 bases remaining between them. CDR3 nucleotide sequence: TGTGCCAGTAGTATAGCCCCGACAGGTACTCAGCCCCAGCATTTT. The encoded protein is CASSIAPTGTQPQHF.

V is TRBV25-1 and J is TRBJ2-3; no reliable D call. The V end lost 6 bases, the J end lost 2 bases, and 3 bases lay between the germline ends. CDR3 length: 11 amino acids. CDR1 is MGHDK and CDR2 is SYGVNS in the germline V gene. In DNA, the CDR3 is TGTGCCAGCAGCCTCACAGATACGCAGTATTTT. Protein: CASSLTDTQYF.